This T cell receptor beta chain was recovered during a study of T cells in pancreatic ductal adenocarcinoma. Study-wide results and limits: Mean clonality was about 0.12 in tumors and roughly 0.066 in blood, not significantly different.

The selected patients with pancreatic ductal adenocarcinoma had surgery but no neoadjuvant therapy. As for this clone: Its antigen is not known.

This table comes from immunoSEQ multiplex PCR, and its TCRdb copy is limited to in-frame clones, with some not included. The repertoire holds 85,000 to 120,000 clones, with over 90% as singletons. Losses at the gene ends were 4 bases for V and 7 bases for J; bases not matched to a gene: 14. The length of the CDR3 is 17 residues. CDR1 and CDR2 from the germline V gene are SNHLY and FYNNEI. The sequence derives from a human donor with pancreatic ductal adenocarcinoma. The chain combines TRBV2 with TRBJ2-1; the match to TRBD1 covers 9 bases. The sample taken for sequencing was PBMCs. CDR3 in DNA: TGTGCCAGCAGTGGGGACAGGGTGGCATCTAGGGGGAATGAGCAGTTCTTC. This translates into CASSGDRVASRGNEQFF.